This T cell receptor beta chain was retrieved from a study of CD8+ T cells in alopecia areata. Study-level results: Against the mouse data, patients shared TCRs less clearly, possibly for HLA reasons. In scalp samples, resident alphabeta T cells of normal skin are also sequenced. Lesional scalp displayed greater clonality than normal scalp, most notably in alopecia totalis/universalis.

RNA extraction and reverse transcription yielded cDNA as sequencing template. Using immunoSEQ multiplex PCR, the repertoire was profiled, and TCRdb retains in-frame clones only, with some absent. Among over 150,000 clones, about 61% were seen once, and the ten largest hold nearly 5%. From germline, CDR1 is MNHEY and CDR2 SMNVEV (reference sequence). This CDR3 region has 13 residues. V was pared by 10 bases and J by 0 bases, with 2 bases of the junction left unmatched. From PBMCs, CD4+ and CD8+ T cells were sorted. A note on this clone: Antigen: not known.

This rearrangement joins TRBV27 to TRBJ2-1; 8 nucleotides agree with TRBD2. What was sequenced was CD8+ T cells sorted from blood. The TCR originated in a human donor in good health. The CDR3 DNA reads TGTGCCACGGGGACTAGCTCCTACAATGAGCAGTTCTTC. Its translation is CATGTSSYNEQFF.